The present entry profiles one TCR beta chain with its context. Its matching antigen is unknown. This record comes from a study of T cell responses to AZD1222 COVID-19 vaccine. Study results and caveats: In a largely white British group with more females than males, clonal diversity was possibly underestimated. A reported finding is that nearly half of spike-specific TCRs target unmutated variant regions.

The table came from immunoSEQ multiplex PCR; TCRdb's copy has only in-frame clones and leaves some out. The data show 100,000 or so clones, approximately 88% seen once. The V end was cut by 7 bases, the J end by 5 bases, with 19 bases between. Germline assignment: CDR1 SGHKS and CDR2 YYEKEE (reference sequence). The CDR3 has 16 residues. The sample in question was peripheral blood, obtained on day 0 of AZD1222 vaccination. The chain links TRBV5-5 to TRBJ1-6, with a weak D call TRBD1 (5 bases). The receptor comes from an adult in good health. CDR3 DNA sequence: TGTGCCAGCGCCAGGGCGGGGGTGGAGAATAATTCACCCCTCCACTTT. Protein sequence: CASARAGVENNSPLHF.